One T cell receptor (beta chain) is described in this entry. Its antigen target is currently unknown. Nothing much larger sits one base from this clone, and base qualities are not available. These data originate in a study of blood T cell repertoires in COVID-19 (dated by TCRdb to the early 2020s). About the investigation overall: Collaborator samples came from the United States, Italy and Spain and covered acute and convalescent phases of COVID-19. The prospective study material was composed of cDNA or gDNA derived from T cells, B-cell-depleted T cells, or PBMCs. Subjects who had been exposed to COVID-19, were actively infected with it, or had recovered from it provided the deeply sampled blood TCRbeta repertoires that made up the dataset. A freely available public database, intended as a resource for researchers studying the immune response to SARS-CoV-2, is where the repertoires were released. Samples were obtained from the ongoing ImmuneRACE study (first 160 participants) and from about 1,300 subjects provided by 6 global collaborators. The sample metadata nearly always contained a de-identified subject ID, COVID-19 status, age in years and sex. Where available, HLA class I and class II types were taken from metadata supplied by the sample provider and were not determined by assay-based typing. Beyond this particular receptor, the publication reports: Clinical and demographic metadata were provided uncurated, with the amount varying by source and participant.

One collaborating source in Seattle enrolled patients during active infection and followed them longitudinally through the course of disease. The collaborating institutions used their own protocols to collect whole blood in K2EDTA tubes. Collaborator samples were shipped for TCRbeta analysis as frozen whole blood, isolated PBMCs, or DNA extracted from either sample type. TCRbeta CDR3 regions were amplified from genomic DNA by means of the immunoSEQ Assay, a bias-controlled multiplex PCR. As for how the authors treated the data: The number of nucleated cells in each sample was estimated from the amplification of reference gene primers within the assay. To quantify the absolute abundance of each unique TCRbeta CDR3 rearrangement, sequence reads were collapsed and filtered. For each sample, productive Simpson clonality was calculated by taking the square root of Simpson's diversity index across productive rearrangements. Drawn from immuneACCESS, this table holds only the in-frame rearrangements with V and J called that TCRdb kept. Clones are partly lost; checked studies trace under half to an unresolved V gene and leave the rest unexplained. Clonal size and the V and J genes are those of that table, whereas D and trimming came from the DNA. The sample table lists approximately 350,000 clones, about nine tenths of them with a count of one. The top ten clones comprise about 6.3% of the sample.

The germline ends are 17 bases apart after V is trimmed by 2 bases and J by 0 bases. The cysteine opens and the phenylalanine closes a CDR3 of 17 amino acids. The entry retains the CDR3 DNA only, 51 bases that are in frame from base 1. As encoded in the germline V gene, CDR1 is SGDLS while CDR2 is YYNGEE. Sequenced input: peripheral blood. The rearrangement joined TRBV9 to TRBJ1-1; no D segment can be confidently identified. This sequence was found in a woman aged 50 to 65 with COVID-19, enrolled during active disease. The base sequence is TGTGCCAGCAGCGTCCCACGAGGTGACCCCATGAACACTGAAGCTTTCTTT. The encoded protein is CASSVPRGDPMNTEAFF.